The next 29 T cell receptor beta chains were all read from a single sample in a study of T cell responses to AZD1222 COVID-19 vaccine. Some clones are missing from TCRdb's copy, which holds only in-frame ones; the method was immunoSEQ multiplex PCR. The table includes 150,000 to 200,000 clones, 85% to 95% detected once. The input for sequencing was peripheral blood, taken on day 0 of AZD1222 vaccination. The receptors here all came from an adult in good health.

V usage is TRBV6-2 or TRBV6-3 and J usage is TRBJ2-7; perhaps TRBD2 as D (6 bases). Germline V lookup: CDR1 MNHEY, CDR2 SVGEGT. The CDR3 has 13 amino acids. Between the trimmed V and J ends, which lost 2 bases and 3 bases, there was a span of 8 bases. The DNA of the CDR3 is TGTGCCAGCAGTTACGGGGGGAACTACGAGCAGTACTTC. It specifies CASSYGGNYEQYF.

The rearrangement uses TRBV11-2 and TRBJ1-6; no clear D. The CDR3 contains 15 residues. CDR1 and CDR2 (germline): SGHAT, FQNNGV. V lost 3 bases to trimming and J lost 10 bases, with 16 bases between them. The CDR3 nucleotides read TGTGCCAGCAGCTTCGGAGGACTTCTCGGCTCACCCCTCCACTTT. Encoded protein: CASSFGGLLGSPLHF.

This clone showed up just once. CDR3: CASSAGWGGSYQETQYF. CDR3 sequence (DNA): TGTGCCAGTAGTGCTGGCTGGGGCGGATCGTACCAAGAGACCCAGTACTTC. V and J are TRBV19 and TRBJ2-5; tentatively, D is TRBD1 (5 bases). Trimming cost V 5 bases and J 0 bases, with 19 bases left between them. The CDR3 has 17 amino acids. CDR1 and CDR2 (germline): LNHDA, SQIVND (reference sequence).

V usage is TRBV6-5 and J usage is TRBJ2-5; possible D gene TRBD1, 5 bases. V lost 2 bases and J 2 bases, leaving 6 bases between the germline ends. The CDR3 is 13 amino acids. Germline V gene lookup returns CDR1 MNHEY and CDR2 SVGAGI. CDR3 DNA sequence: TGTGCCAGCAGTTACAGGGGACAAGAGACCCAGTACTTC. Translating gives CASSYRGQETQYF.

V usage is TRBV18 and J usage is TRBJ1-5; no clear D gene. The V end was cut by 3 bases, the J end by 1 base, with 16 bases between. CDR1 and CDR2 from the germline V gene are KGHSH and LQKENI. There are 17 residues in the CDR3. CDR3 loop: CASSPTPEPRSNQPQHF. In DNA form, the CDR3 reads TGTGCCAGCTCACCGACCCCCGAGCCCAGAAGCAATCAGCCCCAGCATTTT.

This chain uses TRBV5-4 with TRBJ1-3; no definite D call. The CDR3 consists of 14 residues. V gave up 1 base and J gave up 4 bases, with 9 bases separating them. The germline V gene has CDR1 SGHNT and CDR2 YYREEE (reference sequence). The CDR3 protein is CASSLSTEGNTIYF. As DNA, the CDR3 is TGTGCCAGCAGCTTGTCTACAGAAGGAAACACCATATATTTT.

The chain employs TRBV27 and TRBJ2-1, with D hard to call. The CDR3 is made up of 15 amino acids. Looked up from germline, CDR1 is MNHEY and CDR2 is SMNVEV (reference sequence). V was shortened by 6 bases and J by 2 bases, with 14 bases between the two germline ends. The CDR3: CASRMTERPYNEQFF. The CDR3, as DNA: TGTGCCAGCAGGATGACCGAGAGGCCCTACAATGAGCAGTTCTTC.

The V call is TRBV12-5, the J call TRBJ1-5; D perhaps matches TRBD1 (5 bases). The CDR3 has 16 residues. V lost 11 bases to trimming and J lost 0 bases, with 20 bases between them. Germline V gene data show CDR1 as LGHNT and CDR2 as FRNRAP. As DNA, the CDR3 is TGTGCTCGTGTGGGGGGGGGACCTTATAGCAATCAGCCCCAGCATTTT. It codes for CARVGGGPYSNQPQHF.

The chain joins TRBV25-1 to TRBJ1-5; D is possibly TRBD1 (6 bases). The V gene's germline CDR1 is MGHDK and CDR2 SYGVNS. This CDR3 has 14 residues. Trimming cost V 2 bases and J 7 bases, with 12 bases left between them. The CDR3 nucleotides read TGTGCCAGCAGTGAACGTGGGGGCGGACAGCCCCAGCATTTT. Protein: CASSERGGGQPQHF.

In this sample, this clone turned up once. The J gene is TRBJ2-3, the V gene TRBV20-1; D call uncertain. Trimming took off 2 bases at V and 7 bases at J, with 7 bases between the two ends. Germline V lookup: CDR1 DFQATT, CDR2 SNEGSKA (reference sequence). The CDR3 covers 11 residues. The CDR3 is CSARKSNTQYF. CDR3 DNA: TGCAGTGCTAGAAAATCGAATACGCAGTATTTT.

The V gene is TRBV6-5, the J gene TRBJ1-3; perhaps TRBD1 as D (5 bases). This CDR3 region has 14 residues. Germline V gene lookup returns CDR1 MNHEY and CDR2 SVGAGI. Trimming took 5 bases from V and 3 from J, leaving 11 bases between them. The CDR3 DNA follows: TGTGCCAGCAGTCCGGGGGTCGGTGGAAACACCATATATTTT. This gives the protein CASSPGVGGNTIYF.

The CDR3 spells CASSERGARGYTF. The CDR3 region has the DNA TGTGCCAGCAGTGAAAGGGGGGCGCGTGGCTACACCTTC. The chain is built from TRBV2 and TRBJ1-2; the D gene is possibly TRBD1 (6 bases). The CDR3 totals 13 residues. Per the germline V gene, CDR1 is SNHLY and CDR2 is FYNNEI. The ends were cut back, 2 bases at V and 7 bases at J, with 11 bases in the middle.

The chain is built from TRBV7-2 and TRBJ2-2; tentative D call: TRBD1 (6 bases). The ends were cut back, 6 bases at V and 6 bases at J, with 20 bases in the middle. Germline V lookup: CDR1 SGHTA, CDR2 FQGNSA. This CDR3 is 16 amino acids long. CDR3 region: CASRPGGGRQAGELFF. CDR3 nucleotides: TGTGCCAGCAGACCCGGTGGCGGGCGACAGGCCGGGGAGCTGTTTTTT.

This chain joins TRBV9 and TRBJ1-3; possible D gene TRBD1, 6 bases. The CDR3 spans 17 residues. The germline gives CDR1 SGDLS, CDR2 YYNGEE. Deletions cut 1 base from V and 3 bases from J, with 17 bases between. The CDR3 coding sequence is TGTGCCAGCAGCGTATCCCCCAGGGGTGGTGATGGAAACACCATATATTTT. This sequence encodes CASSVSPRGGDGNTIYF.

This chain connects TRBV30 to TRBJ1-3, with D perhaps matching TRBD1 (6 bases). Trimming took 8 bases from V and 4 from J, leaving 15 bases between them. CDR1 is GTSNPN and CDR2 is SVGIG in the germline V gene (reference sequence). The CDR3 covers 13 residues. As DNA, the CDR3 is TGTGCCACCGACAGGTCCAGGGGAAACACCATATATTTT. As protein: CATDRSRGNTIYF.

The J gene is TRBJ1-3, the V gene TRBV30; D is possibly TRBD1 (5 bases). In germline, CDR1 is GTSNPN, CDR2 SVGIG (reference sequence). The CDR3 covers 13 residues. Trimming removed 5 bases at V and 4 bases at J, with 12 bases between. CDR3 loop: CAWSGLGGNTIYF. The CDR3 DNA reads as TGTGCCTGGTCAGGGTTGGGCGGAAACACCATATATTTT. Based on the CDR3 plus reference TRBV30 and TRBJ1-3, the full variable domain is SQTIHQWPATLVQPVGSPLSLECTVEGTSNPNLYWYRQAAGRGLQLLFYSVGIGQISSEVPQNLSASRPQDRQFILSSKKLLLSDSGFYLCAWSGLGGNTIYFGEGSWLTVV.

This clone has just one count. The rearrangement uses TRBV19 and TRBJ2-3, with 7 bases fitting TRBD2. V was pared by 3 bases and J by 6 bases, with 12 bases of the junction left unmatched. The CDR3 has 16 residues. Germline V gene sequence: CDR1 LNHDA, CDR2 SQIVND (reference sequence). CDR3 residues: CASSMLAGSRTDTQYF. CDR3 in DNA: TGTGCCAGTAGTATGTTAGCGGGTTCCCGAACGGATACGCAGTATTTT. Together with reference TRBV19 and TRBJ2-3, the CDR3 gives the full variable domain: DGGITQSPKYLFRKEGQNVTLSCEQNLNHDAMYWYRQDPGQGLRLIYYSQIVNDFQKGDIAEGYSVSREKKESFPLTVTSAQKNPTAFYLCASSMLAGSRTDTQYFGPGTRLTVL.

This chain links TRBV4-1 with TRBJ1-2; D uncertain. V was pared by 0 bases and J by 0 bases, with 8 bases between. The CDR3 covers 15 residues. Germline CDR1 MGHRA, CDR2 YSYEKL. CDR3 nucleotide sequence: TGCGCCAGCAGCCAAGACTCGCAGACTAACTATGGCTACACCTTC. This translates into CASSQDSQTNYGYTF.

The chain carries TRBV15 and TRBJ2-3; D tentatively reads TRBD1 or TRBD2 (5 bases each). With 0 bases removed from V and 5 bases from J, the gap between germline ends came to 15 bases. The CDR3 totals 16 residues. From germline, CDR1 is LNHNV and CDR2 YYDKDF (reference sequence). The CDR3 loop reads CATSRDRGQGGDTQYF. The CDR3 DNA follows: TGTGCCACCAGCAGAGATCGGGGCCAGGGTGGAGATACGCAGTATTTT.

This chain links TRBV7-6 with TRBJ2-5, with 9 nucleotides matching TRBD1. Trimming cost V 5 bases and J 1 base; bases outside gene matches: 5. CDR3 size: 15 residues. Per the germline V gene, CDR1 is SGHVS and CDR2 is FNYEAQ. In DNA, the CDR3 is TGTGCCAGCAGCCGCGGACAGGGGCTCCAAGAGACCCAGTACTTC. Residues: CASSRGQGLQETQYF.

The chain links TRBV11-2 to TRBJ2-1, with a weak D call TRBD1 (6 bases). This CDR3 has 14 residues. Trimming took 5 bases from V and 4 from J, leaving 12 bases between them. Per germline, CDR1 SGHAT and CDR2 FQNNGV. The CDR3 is CASSRTDRYNEQFF. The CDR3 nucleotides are TGTGCCAGCAGCCGGACGGACAGATACAATGAGCAGTTCTTC.

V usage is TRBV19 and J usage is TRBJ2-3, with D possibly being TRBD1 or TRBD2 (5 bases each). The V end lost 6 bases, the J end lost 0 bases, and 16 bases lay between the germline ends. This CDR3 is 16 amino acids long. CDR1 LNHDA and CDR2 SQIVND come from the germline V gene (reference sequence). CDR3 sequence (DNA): TGTGCCAGTAGCCTAACGGGACCCCCGAGCACAGATACGCAGTATTTT. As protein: CASSLTGPPSTDTQYF.

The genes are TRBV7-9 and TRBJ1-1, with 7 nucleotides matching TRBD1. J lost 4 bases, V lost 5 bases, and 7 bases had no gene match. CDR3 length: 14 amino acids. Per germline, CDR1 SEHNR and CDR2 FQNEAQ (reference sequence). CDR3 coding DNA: TGTGCCAGCAGCGCCCGACAGGGTAGCACTGAAGCTTTCTTT. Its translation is CASSARQGSTEAFF. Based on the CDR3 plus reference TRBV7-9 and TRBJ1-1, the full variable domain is DTGVSQNPRHKITKRGQNVTFRCDPISEHNRLYWYRQTLGQGPEFLTYFQNEAQLEKSRLLSDRFSAERPKGSFSTLEIQRTEQGDSAMYLCASSARQGSTEAFFGQGTRLTVV.

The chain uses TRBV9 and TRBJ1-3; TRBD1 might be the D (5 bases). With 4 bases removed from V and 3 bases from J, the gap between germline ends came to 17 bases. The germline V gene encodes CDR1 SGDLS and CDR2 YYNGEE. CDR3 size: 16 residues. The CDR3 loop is CASSPGPLPDGNTIYF. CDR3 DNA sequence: TGTGCCAGCAGCCCGGGACCTCTACCTGATGGAAACACCATATATTTT.

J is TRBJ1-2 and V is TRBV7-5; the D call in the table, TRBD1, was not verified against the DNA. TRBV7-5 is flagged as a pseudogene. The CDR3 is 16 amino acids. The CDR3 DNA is TGTGCCAGAAGCTCTGGGGACAGTGATTCAAAGGGTGGCTACACCTTC. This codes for CARSSGDSDSKGGYTF.

In DNA, the CDR3 is TGTGCCAGCAGTTTTGGATCCGGCACGAACACTGAAGCTTTCTTT. Translated, it gives CASSFGSGTNTEAFF. The chain is built from TRBV28 and TRBJ1-1; D not certain. Germline V lookup: CDR1 MDHEN, CDR2 SYDVKM. The CDR3 spans 15 residues. The ends were cut back, 3 bases at V and 1 base at J, with 12 bases in the middle.

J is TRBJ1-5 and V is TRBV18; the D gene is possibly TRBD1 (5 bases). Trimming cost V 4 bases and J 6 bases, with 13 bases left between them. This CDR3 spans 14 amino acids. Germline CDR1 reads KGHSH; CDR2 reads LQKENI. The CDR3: CASSQGKDSQPQHF. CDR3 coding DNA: TGTGCCAGCTCACAGGGGAAGGATAGTCAGCCCCAGCATTTT.

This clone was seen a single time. CDR3 DNA sequence: TGTGCCACCAGTGACGGGCAGGGGGGTGGCTACACCTTC. This encodes CATSDGQGGGYTF. The V call is TRBV24-1, the J call TRBJ1-2; the match to TRBD1 covers 7 bases. The V segment lost 4 bases and the J segment 7 bases; nucleotides outside the gene matches: 5. The CDR3 runs to 13 residues. In germline, CDR1 is KGHDR, CDR2 SFDVKD.

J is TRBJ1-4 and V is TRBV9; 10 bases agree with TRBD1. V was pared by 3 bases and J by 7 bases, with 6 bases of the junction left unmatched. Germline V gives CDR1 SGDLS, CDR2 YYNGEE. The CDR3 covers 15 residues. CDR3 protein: CASSASTGGGEKLFF. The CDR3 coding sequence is TGTGCCAGCAGCGCCTCGACAGGGGGCGGTGAAAAACTGTTTTTT.